The sequence of this T cell receptor beta chain was determined in a study of shared clonotypes between healthy human individuals. Across the whole study: Per donor, three plates held CD4 naive cells, three held CD4 memory, two held CD8 naive and one held CD8 memory.

This CDR3 has 16 amino acids. V was clipped by 1 base and J by 2 bases; unmatched bases: 7. CDR1 is SGHAT and CDR2 is FQNNGV in the germline V gene. Concerning this clone itself: Its antigen is unknown.

Study results and limitations: Clonotype sharing across a few donors was observed for 5% to 6.5% of naive CD4 clonotypes.

Every subset's genomic DNA went evenly onto several immunoSEQ plates. The assay was immunoSEQ multiplex PCR, and TCRdb's table has in-frame clones only and misses some. The sample has some 2,000,000 clones, 85% to 95% seen once. The sample comprised naive CD4+ T cells sorted from blood. Subset of the sample: CD45RA+ positively selected. The chain couples TRBV11-2 to TRBJ1-2; TRBD1 matches at 7 bases. The sequence was collected from a man aged 18 to 30 in good health. The CDR3 DNA is TGTGCCAGCAGCTTAGGGCAGTCCAGGGGGAACTATGGCTACACCTTC. Amino acids: CASSLGQSRGNYGYTF.